A single sample gave rise to the 8 T cell receptor beta chains below, sequenced in a study of T-cell reconstitution after alpha-beta-depleted transplantation in children. Preparation of the TCRbeta library involved a method that used unique molecular identifiers. MiXCR was run by TCRdb on the PCR reads, yielding one entry per CDR3 protein. The sample lists 250,000 to 300,000 distinct CDR3 sequences; around 9.6% were seen once. Sample: PBMCs from the stem cell graft donor, taken from the stem cell graft. Receptors originate from a human donor who donated a stem cell graft to a child with SCID.

The chain uses TRBV6-5 and TRBJ1-1; TRBD1 might be the D (5 bases). The germline V gene encodes CDR1 MNHEY and CDR2 SVGAGI. The CDR3 runs to 16 residues. Between the trimmed V and J ends, which lost 4 bases and 0 bases, there was a span of 15 bases. The CDR3 coding sequence is TGTGCCAGCAGTTTAGGGCAGGGACTAATGAACACTGAAGCTTTCTTT. It specifies CASSLGQGLMNTEAFF.

A few counts support this clonotype. The chain is built from TRBV19 and TRBJ1-2; D ambiguous. This CDR3 is built from 16 residues. From germline, CDR1 is LNHDA and CDR2 SQIVND (reference sequence). Trimming took off 4 bases at V and 6 bases at J, with 21 bases between the two ends. The CDR3 bases are TGTGCCAGTAGTACCAACCGGGTCCGGGAAAGGAATGGCTACACCTTC. It codes for CASSTNRVRERNGYTF.

This clonotype was counted at least ten times. J is TRBJ1-1 and V is TRBV9, with D uncertain. The CDR3 has 13 residues. Germline-derived CDR1 and CDR2 are SGDLS and YYNGEE. The V end was cut by 4 bases, the J end by 1 base, with 8 bases between. The CDR3 DNA reads as TGTGCCAGCAGCCCGGACGGGAACACTGAAGCTTTCTTT. It is translated as CASSPDGNTEAFF. The variable domain in full, completed from reference TRBV9 and TRBJ1-1, reads DSGVTQTPKHLITATGQRVTLRCSPRSGDLSVYWYQQSLDQGLQFLIQYYNGEERAKGNILERFSAQQFPDLHSELNLSSLELGDSALYFCASSPDGNTEAFFGQGTRLTVV.

This clonotype was recorded a few times. The J gene is TRBJ1-3, the V gene TRBV7-9; D is undetermined. Trimming took off 5 bases at V and 4 bases at J, with 15 bases between the two ends. This CDR3 region has 15 residues. Germline CDR1 and CDR2: SEHNR and FQNEAQ (reference sequence). CDR3 residues: CASSPLEGYGNTIYF. The CDR3 DNA reads as TGTGCCAGCAGCCCACTCGAGGGTTACGGAAACACCATATATTTT.

V is TRBV12-5 and J is TRBJ1-5; no firm D call. Per the germline V gene, CDR1 is LGHNT and CDR2 is FRNRAP. CDR3 length: 11 residues. Trimming left V 6 bases short and J 9 bases short, with 9 bases between. The CDR3 loop is CASGPDGPQHF. The DNA for the CDR3 is TGTGCTAGTGGCCCCGACGGGCCCCAGCATTTT.

The chain has TRBV3-1 and TRBJ2-3; 9 bases are shared with TRBD1. V was pared by 11 bases and J by 7 bases, with 16 bases of the junction left unmatched. Germline V gene data show CDR1 as LGHDT and CDR2 as YNNKEL (reference sequence). This CDR3 has 15 amino acids. DNA of the CDR3: TGTGCCTGCTCCAAGGTGGGGACAGGGACACATACGCAGTATTTT. The encoded protein is CACSKVGTGTHTQYF.

This chain joins TRBV11-1 and TRBJ2-3, with D unclear. V lost 1 base and J lost 1, with 21 bases in between. Germline CDR1 reads SGHAT; CDR2 reads FQDESV (reference sequence). The CDR3 is 19 amino acids. The CDR3 DNA follows: TGTGCCAGCAGCTTAGTGCCACGTCTGGGTGGGCCCGGCACAGATACGCAGTATTTT. Encoded protein: CASSLVPRLGGPGTDTQYF.

This clonotype has a count of ten or more. The chain combines TRBV4-1 with TRBJ1-5; D remains unclear. The germline V gene encodes CDR1 MGHRA and CDR2 YSYEKL. V was trimmed by 0 bases and J by 7 bases, leaving 16 bases between them. The CDR3 spans 16 residues. The DNA for the CDR3 is TGCGCCAGCAGCCAAGATGGTTCTGAAGCGGGGCAGCCCCAGCATTTT. It is translated as CASSQDGSEAGQPQHF.